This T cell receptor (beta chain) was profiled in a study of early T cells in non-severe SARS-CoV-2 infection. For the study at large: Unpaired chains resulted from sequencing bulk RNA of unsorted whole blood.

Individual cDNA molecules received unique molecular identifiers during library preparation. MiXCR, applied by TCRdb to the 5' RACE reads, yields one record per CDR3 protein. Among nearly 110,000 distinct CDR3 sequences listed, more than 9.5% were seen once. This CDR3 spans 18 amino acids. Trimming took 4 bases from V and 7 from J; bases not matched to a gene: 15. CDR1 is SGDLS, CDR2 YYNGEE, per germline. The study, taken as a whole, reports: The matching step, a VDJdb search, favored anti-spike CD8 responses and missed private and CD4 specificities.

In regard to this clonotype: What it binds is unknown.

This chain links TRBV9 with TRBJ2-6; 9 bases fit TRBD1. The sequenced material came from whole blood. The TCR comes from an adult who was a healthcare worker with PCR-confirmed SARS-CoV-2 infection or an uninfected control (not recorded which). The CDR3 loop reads CASSSRDRDTPGANVLTF. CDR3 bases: TGTGCCAGCAGCTCGCGGGACAGGGACACCCCGGGAGCCAACGTCCTGACTTTC.